The sequence of this TCR beta chain was determined in a study of T and B cells in COVID-19 patients. Multiplex PCR with BIOMED2 TRB-A/B primer pools amplified TRB rearrangements. MiXCR, applied by TCRdb to the multiplex PCR reads, yields one record per CDR3 protein. The sample holds about 7,000 distinct CDR3 sequences, 25% to 35% seen once. TRB was amplified from approximately 250-480 ng of blood genomic DNA. Trimming cost V 3 bases and J 3 bases, with 8 bases left between them. The CDR3 has 12 amino acids. Germline CDR1 is SQVTM and CDR2 is ANQGSEA. This clonotype is medium-sized by share. Material for sequencing was blood. This sequence was found in a human donor with active COVID-19. The chain has TRBV29-1 and TRBJ1-1; a possible D gene is TRBD1 (5 bases). CDR3 amino acids: CSVEEGYTEAFF. CDR3 coding DNA: TGCAGCGTTGAGGAGGGGTACACTGAAGCTTTCTTT.